This T cell receptor (beta chain) was sequenced for a study of identical twins. Template switching introduced a universal primer site, and the cDNA bore unique molecular identifiers. From the 5' RACE reads, TCRdb called clonotypes with MiXCR, one entry per CDR3 protein. The sample holds a few hundred thousand distinct CDR3 sequences, 14% seen once. CDR1 is KGHSH, CDR2 LQKENI, per germline. The CDR3 runs 15 residues. Trimming pared 2 bases from V and 0 bases from J, leaving 8 bases between. Study-wide points: Those out-of-frame alpha sequences shared by twins showed an excess of low generation probability. Diverse VJ usage suggested most zero-insertion clonotypes were not invariant T cells. Beta clonotypes that were abundant in cord blood contained fewer insertions, a pattern absent from memory repertoires.

Comments on this clonotype: Its target is not known.

In addition, the sample was reused for a study of yellow fever vaccine responses in identical twins.

The receptor was isolated from a woman aged 18 to 35 in good health. The V gene is TRBV18, the J gene TRBJ2-4; D unresolved. Sequenced material: CD4+ T cells sorted from blood. CDR3 sequence reads: CASSPSALAKNIQYF. The CDR3 nucleotides read TGTGCCAGCTCACCATCCGCCCTAGCCAAAAACATTCAGTACTTC. The full variable domain, completed using reference TRBV18 and TRBJ2-4, is NAGVMQNPRHLVRRRGQEARLRCSPMKGHSHVYWYRQLPEEGLKFMVYLQKENIIDESGMPKERFSAEFPKEGPSILRIQQVVRGDSAAYFCASSPSALAKNIQYFGAGTRLSVL.